The T cell receptor beta chain described here comes from a study of T cells after posttransplantation cyclophosphamide. Sampled 1 year posttransplant, controls received myeloablative marrow transplants, methotrexate and a calcineurin inhibitor. Germline CDR1 is SEHNR and CDR2 is FQNEAQ (reference sequence). The J segment lost 4 bases and the V segment lost 5 bases, leaving 16 bases of the junction unmatched. This CDR3 region has 19 residues. The method was immunoSEQ multiplex PCR; TCRdb's version includes in-frame clones alone and lacks a portion of them. The sample includes some 16,000 clones, approximately 84% of them seen just once.

The sequence was collected from a male patient in his late teens or twenties who received an allogeneic stem cell transplant from a related donor, was CMV-positive, and had no GVHD. Some T cells may be the graft donor's. The sequencing here drew on PBMCs, taken 371 days after allogeneic stem cell transplant with calcineurin inhibitor and methotrexate. The rearrangement joins TRBV7-9 to TRBJ2-3; 12 nucleotides agree with TRBD2. CDR3 sequence: CASSGGLAGIFSGADTQYF. The CDR3 DNA reads TGTGCCAGCAGCGGCGGACTAGCGGGAATCTTTTCAGGGGCAGATACGCAGTATTTT.